The T cell receptor beta chain under discussion was sequenced for a study of identical twins. Study-level results: Twins showed weaker excess sharing in their beta out-of-frame sequences. In monozygotic twins, models underestimated the sharing of out-of-frame TCR alpha.

Remarks on this clonotype: Its specificity is not known.

The V end was cut by 3 bases, the J end by 7 bases, with 19 bases between. The CDR3 has 17 residues. The germline CDR1 and CDR2 sequences are MGHRA and YSYEKL. Using its own MiXCR run on the 5' RACE reads, TCRdb lists one record per CDR3 protein. Of 1.5 million or so distinct CDR3 sequences listed, more than 30% were seen once; the top ten hold approximately 0.25%. The receptor's source is a newborn girl in good health. The chain carries TRBV4-1 and TRBJ1-6, with D possibly matching TRBD1 (6 bases). The sequenced material came from cord blood. CDR3 nucleotide sequence: TGCGCCAGCAGCCACGCACCTCGTGGACAGCTAAATTCACCCCTCCACTTT. This translates into CASSHAPRGQLNSPLHF.